The sequence of this TCR beta chain was determined in a study of blood T cells in healthy people across ages. Next came a second PCR, run for roughly 6 to 11 cycles, which used a sample-barcoded 5' primer along with a J-beta primer mix. Every cDNA molecule bore a tag from a template-switch adaptor containing 12 random nucleotides. TCRdb re-analysed the 5' RACE reads in MiXCR, keeping a single row per CDR3 protein. The sample yields about 1.4 million distinct CDR3 sequences, approximately 60% seen once. Samples each had at least 6 micrograms of total RNA extracted. Germline loops: CDR1 SGDLS, CDR2 YYNGEE. With 0 bases removed from V and 7 bases from J, the gap between germline ends came to 11 bases. The CDR3 is 13 amino acids.

The chain employs TRBV9 and TRBJ2-7; D ambiguous. The sequencing input was blood. The clonotype was recovered from a man aged 18 to 29 in good health. CDR3 in amino acids: CASSVEESKEQYF. The DNA for the CDR3 is TGTGCCAGCAGCGTAGAAGAATCGAAAGAGCAGTACTTC.